This TCR beta chain was captured by sequencing in a study of T cells after yellow fever vaccination. Findings and limits, study-wide: The study found a weaker secondary response that peaked faster, day 5 versus 15.

This clonotype was detected many times. The ends were cut back, 6 bases at V and 5 bases at J, with 13 bases in the middle. This CDR3 spans 13 amino acids. MiXCR, applied by TCRdb to the 5' RACE reads, yields one record per CDR3 protein. The sample yields 25,000 to 40,000 distinct CDR3 sequences, 6% to 8.5% seen once. The specimen comprised PBMCs, either bulk or a sorted T-cell subset (CD4+, CD8+, memory, or dextramer-sorted; not recorded which), sampled on the day of the first yellow fever vaccination. The TCR comes from a man in his late teens or twenties who received the YFV17D yellow fever vaccine. V gene TRBV12-3 or TRBV12-4 combines with J gene TRBJ1-1; D perhaps matches TRBD1 (6 bases). This chain's CDR3 is CASSLRGATEAFF. DNA for the CDR3: TGTGCCAGCAGCCTTCGGGGGGCGACTGAAGCTTTCTTT.